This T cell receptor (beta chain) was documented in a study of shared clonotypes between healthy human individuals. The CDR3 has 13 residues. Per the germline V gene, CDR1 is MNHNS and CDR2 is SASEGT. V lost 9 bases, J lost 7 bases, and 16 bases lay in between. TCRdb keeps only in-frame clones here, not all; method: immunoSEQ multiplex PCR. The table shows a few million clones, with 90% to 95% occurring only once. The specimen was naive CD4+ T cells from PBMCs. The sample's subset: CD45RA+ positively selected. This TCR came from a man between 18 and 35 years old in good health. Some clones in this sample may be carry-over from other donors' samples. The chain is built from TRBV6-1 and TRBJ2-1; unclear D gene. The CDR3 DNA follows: TGTGCCAGTTGCTGGGGTCCAGTTAATGAGCAGTTCTTC. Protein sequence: CASCWGPVNEQFF.